The 24 T cell receptor beta chains in this list originate from one sample, sequenced in a study of blood T cell repertoires in COVID-19. TCRdb keeps only in-frame clones here, not all; method: immunoSEQ multiplex PCR. The sample has some 200,000 clones; approximately 82% are singletons. Sequenced: PBMCs or T cells enriched from blood (not recorded which). The origin of the receptors is a woman between 45 and 65 years old who had recovered from COVID-19.

This chain links TRBV28 with TRBJ1-4; no clear D. Germline values: CDR1 MDHEN, CDR2 SYDVKM. The V end was cut by 7 bases, the J end by 8 bases, with 11 bases between. The CDR3 sequence is 12 residues long. DNA of the CDR3: TGTGCCAGCACCATCGCGGGAGAAAAACTGTTTTTT. This encodes CASTIAGEKLFF.

V is TRBV5-1 and J is TRBJ2-5; D is perhaps TRBD1 (6 bases). The CDR3 length is 15 residues. Trimming shortened V by 4 bases and J by 3 bases, and 16 bases separated the two germline ends. Germline V gives CDR1 SGHRS, CDR2 YFSETQ. As DNA, the CDR3 is TGCGCCAGCAGCCAGGACAGTTTTGAAAAAGAGACCCAGTACTTC. Protein product: CASSQDSFEKETQYF. Supplemented by reference TRBV5-1 and TRBJ2-5, the full variable domain reads KAGVTQTPRYLIKTRGQQVTLSCSPISGHRSVSWYQQTPGQGLQFLFEYFSETQRNKGNFPGRFSGRQFSNSRSEMNVSTLELGDSALYLCASSQDSFEKETQYFGPGTRLLVL.

The rearrangement joins TRBV7-2 to TRBJ1-2; 7 positions match TRBD1. CDR1 and CDR2 (germline): SGHTA, FQGNSA. This CDR3 is built from 14 residues. V lost 5 bases, J lost 4 bases, and 7 bases stayed unmatched. The CDR3 sequence is CASSQNRDSYGYTF. In nucleotides, the CDR3 is TGTGCCAGCAGCCAAAACCGGGACAGCTATGGCTACACCTTC. The full variable domain, rest sourced from reference TRBV7-2 and TRBJ1-2, is GAGVSQSPSNKVTEKGKDVELRCDPISGHTALYWYRQSLGQGLEFLIYFQGNSAPDKSGLPSDRFSAERTGGSVSTLTIQRTQQEDSAVYLCASSQNRDSYGYTFGSGTRLTVV.

V gene TRBV5-1 combines with J gene TRBJ2-3, with D hard to call. There are 14 residues in the CDR3. V lost 6 bases and J 2 bases, leaving 13 bases between the germline ends. Germline CDR1 is SGHRS and CDR2 is YFSETQ. The CDR3 here is CASTSPVITDTQYF. The CDR3 coding sequence is TGCGCCAGCACTAGTCCGGTTATCACAGATACGCAGTATTTT.

V gene TRBV11-3 combines with J gene TRBJ2-1, with D possibly being TRBD2 (6 bases). V was pared by 5 bases and J by 9 bases, with 11 bases between. The CDR3 is 12 residues long. The germline gives CDR1 SGHNT, CDR2 YENEEA. The CDR3 DNA follows: TGTGCCAGCAGCCTGATGGAGGGTGAGCAGTTCTTC. Amino acids: CASSLMEGEQFF.

The chain joins TRBV10-3 to TRBJ2-5; D may be TRBD1 (5 bases). Germline loops: CDR1 ENHRY, CDR2 SYGVKD. Trimming cost V 0 bases and J 5 bases, with 7 bases left between them. The CDR3 contains 13 residues. Here the CDR3 reads CAISESPGETQYF. CDR3 DNA: TGTGCCATCAGTGAGTCGCCAGGGGAGACCCAGTACTTC.

The rearrangement links TRBV6-5 to TRBJ2-5; 9 nucleotides match TRBD2. Germline CDR1 MNHEY, CDR2 SVGAGI. The trim removed 2 bases at V and 5 bases at J, leaving 9 bases unmatched. This CDR3 comprises 16 residues. As DNA, the CDR3 is TGTGCCAGCAGTTACGACCGAGCGGGAGGAGGGGAGACCCAGTACTTC. Translation gives CASSYDRAGGGETQYF.

A single count supports this clone. This chain joins TRBV9 and TRBJ2-7; 8 bases are shared with TRBD2. J lost 1 base, V lost 3 bases, and 15 bases had no gene match. The germline V gene has CDR1 SGDLS and CDR2 YYNGEE. The CDR3 contains 18 residues. CDR3 in DNA: TGTGCCAGCAGCGCCCGATTGGGTACAGCGGGAGCTTCCTACGAGCAGTACTTC. It specifies CASSARLGTAGASYEQYF.

This clone was seen a handful of times. The chain couples TRBV6-5 to TRBJ1-1, with a weak D call TRBD1 (6 bases). This CDR3 is 13 amino acids long. V was pared by 11 bases and J by 0 bases, with 13 bases between. Germline loops: CDR1 MNHEY, CDR2 SVGAGI. The CDR3 here is CAGQGHLNTEAFF. DNA for the CDR3: TGTGCCGGGCAGGGACACCTGAACACTGAAGCTTTCTTT.

The V call is TRBV7-2, the J call TRBJ2-7, with 8 nucleotides matching TRBD2. The CDR3 runs 13 residues. CDR1 is SGHTA and CDR2 is FQGNSA in the germline V gene. V lost 8 bases to trimming and J lost 5 bases; unmatched junction nucleotides: 8. The CDR3: CASRRREDHEQYF. The CDR3 bases are TGTGCCAGCCGCCGGCGGGAGGACCACGAGCAGTACTTC.

Only a few counts were recorded for this clone. The rearrangement uses TRBV11-1 and TRBJ2-2; 8 bases are a match to TRBD1. The J segment lost 3 bases and the V segment lost 5 bases, leaving 5 bases of the junction unmatched. Germline V gene lookup returns CDR1 SGHAT and CDR2 FQDESV (reference sequence). The CDR3 contains 15 residues. The CDR3 coding sequence is TGTGCCAGCAGCCGCTACAGGGGGGACACCGGGGAGCTGTTTTTT. Encoded protein: CASSRYRGDTGELFF.

V usage is TRBV5-1 and J usage is TRBJ2-2; D is ambiguous. Germline CDR1 is SGHRS and CDR2 is YFSETQ. Deletions cut 0 bases from V and 0 bases from J, with 6 bases between. The CDR3 totals 15 residues. The CDR3 DNA reads TGCGCCAGCAGCTTGGCCCCTCCGAACACCGGGGAGCTGTTTTTT. Encoded protein: CASSLAPPNTGELFF.

In this sample, this clone turned up many times. This chain connects TRBV2 to TRBJ1-5; 10 bases agree with TRBD1. V shed 6 bases and J 6 bases; nucleotides not matched to a gene: 5. The germline gives CDR1 SNHLY, CDR2 FYNNEI. The CDR3 has 14 amino acids. CDR3 loop: CASSRWDRGQPQHF. CDR3 coding DNA: TGTGCCAGCAGCAGATGGGACAGGGGTCAGCCCCAGCATTTT.

This clone was seen a few times. V usage is TRBV9 and J usage is TRBJ1-2; D is unresolved. Germline values: CDR1 SGDLS, CDR2 YYNGEE. This CDR3 has 13 amino acids. The V and J ends lost 0 bases and 8 bases respectively, with 11 bases between them. Here the CDR3 reads CASSVDSGYGYTF. As DNA, the CDR3 is TGTGCCAGCAGCGTAGATTCGGGTTACGGCTACACCTTC.

This clone has just a few counts. In DNA form, the CDR3 reads TGTGCCAGCAGGGGGACTAGCGGGAGCGGATCCTACGAGCAGTACTTC. This translates into CASRGTSGSGSYEQYF. The rearrangement joins TRBV25-1 to TRBJ2-7; the match to TRBD2 covers 14 bases. V lost 6 bases to trimming and J lost 1 base; unmatched junction nucleotides: 5. Germline values: CDR1 MGHDK, CDR2 SYGVNS. The length of the CDR3 is 16 residues.

V gene TRBV19 combines with J gene TRBJ2-3, with 7 bases that match TRBD2. Germline V CDR1 and CDR2: LNHDA, SQIVND (reference sequence). This CDR3 is built from 16 residues. V shed 3 bases and J 1 base; nucleotides not matched to a gene: 7. The CDR3 coding sequence is TGTGCCAGTAGTATCCCGGGGGGTGTGGGCACAGATACGCAGTATTTT. This translates into CASSIPGGVGTDTQYF.

This clone was found once. J is TRBJ1-5 and V is TRBV9; 11 bases map to TRBD1. V was pared by 4 bases and J by 3 bases, with 3 bases of the junction left unmatched. The germline CDR1 and CDR2 sequences are SGDLS and YYNGEE. The CDR3 is 15 residues long. CDR3 sequence reads: CASSPGQGVNQPQHF. The CDR3, as DNA: TGTGCCAGCAGCCCGGGACAGGGGGTCAATCAGCCCCAGCATTTT. Variable domain in full (rest from reference TRBV9 and TRBJ1-5): DSGVTQTPKHLITATGQRVTLRCSPRSGDLSVYWYQQSLDQGLQFLIQYYNGEERAKGNILERFSAQQFPDLHSELNLSSLELGDSALYFCASSPGQGVNQPQHFGDGTRLSIL.

The CDR3 here is CASSVAPGGSPLHF. Written as DNA, the CDR3 is TGTGCCAGCAGCGTAGCTCCCGGAGGTTCACCCCTCCACTTT. V usage is TRBV9 and J usage is TRBJ1-6; D not resolved. CDR1 SGDLS and CDR2 YYNGEE come from the germline V gene. Trimming cost V 0 bases and J 9 bases, with 10 bases left between them. The CDR3 is made up of 14 amino acids.

The chain uses TRBV30 and TRBJ1-2; no reliable D call. CDR3 length: 12 amino acids. Trimming shortened V by 0 bases and J by 7 bases, and 9 bases separated the two germline ends. CDR1 is GTSNPN and CDR2 is SVGIG in the germline V gene (reference sequence). CDR3: CAWSVGGFGYTF. CDR3 DNA sequence: TGTGCCTGGAGTGTAGGAGGTTTTGGCTACACCTTC.

J is TRBJ2-7 and V is TRBV18; no clear D. Germline CDR1 KGHSH, CDR2 LQKENI. The CDR3 length is 13 residues. Trimming took off 6 bases at V and 2 bases at J, with 11 bases between the two ends. The CDR3 DNA follows: TGTGCCAGCTCGCCCGGAGAGACCTACGAGCAGTACTTC. Translated, it gives CASSPGETYEQYF.

The chain has TRBV20-1 and TRBJ1-2; a weak D match, TRBD1 (6 bases). The V and J ends lost 3 bases and 3 bases respectively, with 17 bases between them. The germline V gene has CDR1 DFQATT and CDR2 SNEGSKA (reference sequence). CDR3 size: 15 residues. The CDR3 nucleotides are TGCAGTGCTAGTCCACAGGGCCGGGCAGACTATGGCTACACCTTC. This gives the protein CSASPQGRADYGYTF.

The gene calls are TRBV30 and TRBJ2-7, with TRBD2 matching 9 bases. CDR1 GTSNPN and CDR2 SVGIG come from the germline V gene (reference sequence). The length of the CDR3 is 15 residues. The junction had 12 bases not matched to a gene; V was cut back by 2 bases and J by 7 bases. For the CDR3, the DNA is TGTGCCTGGAGTAGGGGTGCTAGCGGGATTCGGGAGCAGTACTTC. Translation gives CAWSRGASGIREQYF.

The chain recombines TRBV7-9 with TRBJ1-1; D remains ambiguous. Germline assignment: CDR1 SEHNR and CDR2 FQNEAQ (reference sequence). This CDR3 spans 14 amino acids. V was trimmed by 1 base and J by 2 bases, leaving 8 bases between them. CDR3 nucleotides: TGTGCCAGCAGCTTAGGTGTGGCAAACACTGAAGCTTTCTTT. Its translation: CASSLGVANTEAFF.

A remark on this clone: One end of the junction fails to match germline, which may point to a read error. The chain combines TRBV2 with TRBJ2-5; the D gene is possibly TRBD1 (6 bases). Germline V gene sequence: CDR1 SNHLY, CDR2 FYNNEI. CDR3 length: 14 amino acids. The CDR3 DNA follows: TGTGCCAGCACCACACAGGGTTACCAAGAGGCCCAGTACTTC. Its protein product is CASTTQGYQEAQYF.